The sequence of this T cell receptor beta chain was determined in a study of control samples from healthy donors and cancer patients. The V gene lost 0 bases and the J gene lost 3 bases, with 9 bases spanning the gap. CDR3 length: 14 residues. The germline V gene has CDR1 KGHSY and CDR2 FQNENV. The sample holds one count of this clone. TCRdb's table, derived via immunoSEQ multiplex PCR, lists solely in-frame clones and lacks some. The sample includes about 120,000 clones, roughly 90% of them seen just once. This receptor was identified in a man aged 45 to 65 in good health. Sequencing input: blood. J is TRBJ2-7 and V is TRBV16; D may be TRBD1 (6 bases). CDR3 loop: CASSQSRTVYEQYF. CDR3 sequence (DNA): TGTGCCAGCAGCCAATCTCGGACAGTCTACGAGCAGTACTTC. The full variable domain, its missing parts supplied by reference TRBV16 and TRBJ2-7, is GEEVAQTPKHLVRGEGQKAKLYCAPIKGHSYVFWYQQVLKNEFKFLISFQNENVFDETGMPKERFSAKCLPNSPCSLEIQATKLEDSAVYFCASSQSRTVYEQYFGPGTRLTVT.